This T cell receptor beta chain is from a study of T cell changes during pregnancy in multiple sclerosis. From germline, CDR1 is MNHEY and CDR2 SMNVEV (reference sequence). V shed 5 bases and J 5 bases; nucleotides not matched to a gene: 8. The CDR3 length is 15 residues. Only in-frame clones appear in the TCRdb table, and some are missing; sequencing was by immunoSEQ multiplex PCR. The sample has about 81,000 clones, roughly 95% seen once. This rearrangement joins TRBV27 to TRBJ1-4; 7 bases agree with TRBD1. This clonotype was sampled from a female donor in good health, enrolled as a control in a pregnancy study. The sequences come from peripheral blood, collected in the third trimester of pregnancy. The CDR3 sequence: CASSITGQSNEKLFF. As DNA, the CDR3 is TGTGCCAGCAGTATAACGGGACAGTCGAATGAAAAACTGTTTTTT.